These 23 T cell receptor beta chains originate from one sample sequenced in a study of shared clonotypes between healthy human individuals. Libraries were prepared by immunoSEQ multiplex PCR; TCRdb keeps only in-frame clonotypes and omits some of them. The sample gives roughly 2.2 million clones, 80% to 95% of which show up once; 0.39% is in the top ten. The sequenced sample consisted of naive CD4+ T cells from PBMCs. Subset indicated: CD45RA+ positively selected. All receptors derive from a man between 18 and 35 years old in good health. Some clones in this sample may be carry-over from other donors' samples.

This chain links TRBV9 with TRBJ2-1; possibly TRBD2 for D (5 bases). In germline, CDR1 is SGDLS, CDR2 YYNGEE. Trimming removed 1 base from V and 4 bases from J, with 18 bases in between. The CDR3 runs to 17 residues. The CDR3 bases are TGTGCCAGCAGCGTATTTTCGCAGGACGGGGTATACAATGAGCAGTTCTTC. It yields the protein CASSVFSQDGVYNEQFF.

V and J are TRBV28 and TRBJ1-2; 8 positions match TRBD1. The V and J ends lost 3 bases and 8 bases, in that order; junction bases with no gene match: 11. CDR1 is MDHEN, CDR2 SYDVKM, per germline. The CDR3 spans 15 residues. In DNA, the CDR3 is TGTGCCAGCAGTTTTCCCGGGGCAGGGGGCTCAGGCTACACCTTC. Its translation is CASSFPGAGGSGYTF.

Points on this clone: Within the sample, other DNA sequences also encode this same CDR3. The chain is built from TRBV18 and TRBJ1-2, with D tentatively TRBD1 (5 bases). The CDR3 has 13 residues. CDR1 and CDR2 from the germline V gene are KGHSH and LQKENI. V dropped 3 bases and J dropped 4 bases, with 9 bases sitting between them. CDR3 bases: TGTGCCAGCTCACCGGCAGGGAGCTATGGCTACACCTTC. Its protein is CASSPAGSYGYTF.

This rearrangement joins TRBV28 to TRBJ2-7; 10 positions agree with TRBD2. From germline, CDR1 is MDHEN and CDR2 SYDVKM. The CDR3 has 18 amino acids. The trim removed 7 bases at V and 0 bases at J, leaving 15 bases unmatched. Written as DNA, the CDR3 is TGTGCCAGCATCGAAGGGGGGACTAGCGTAACGTTCTCCTACGAGCAGTACTTC. It specifies CASIEGGTSVTFSYEQYF.

This chain joins TRBV6-1 and TRBJ1-4; D gene ambiguous. The CDR3 has 14 residues. Trimming shortened V by 7 bases and J by 0 bases, and 9 bases separated the two germline ends. The V gene's germline CDR1 is MNHNS and CDR2 SASEGT. The CDR3 region is CASNVFATNEKLFF. In DNA, the CDR3 is TGTGCCAGCAATGTCTTTGCAACTAATGAAAAACTGTTTTTT.

V is TRBV5-1 and J is TRBJ1-1; D is ambiguous. The CDR3 runs 14 residues. Per germline, CDR1 SGHRS and CDR2 YFSETQ. Trimming took off 1 base at V and 4 bases at J, with 11 bases between the two ends. The CDR3 sequence is CASSLSFSGTEAFF. CDR3 bases: TGCGCCAGCAGCTTGAGTTTCTCGGGCACTGAAGCTTTCTTT. The whole variable domain, filled in from reference TRBV5-1 and TRBJ1-1, reads KAGVTQTPRYLIKTRGQQVTLSCSPISGHRSVSWYQQTPGQGLQFLFEYFSETQRNKGNFPGRFSGRQFSNSRSEMNVSTLELGDSALYLCASSLSFSGTEAFFGQGTRLTVV.

This chain uses TRBV28 with TRBJ2-5; D gene ambiguous. Germline loops: CDR1 MDHEN, CDR2 SYDVKM. The CDR3 is 12 residues long. V was shortened by 3 bases and J by 7 bases, with 9 bases between the two germline ends. CDR3 amino acids: CASSFPAGTQYF. The DNA of the CDR3 is TGTGCCAGCAGTTTTCCAGCCGGGACCCAGTACTTC.

The chain joins TRBV28 to TRBJ2-7; D not resolved. The CDR3 is 14 residues long. Between the trimmed V and J ends, which lost 7 bases and 1 base, there was a span of 14 bases. Germline CDR1 is MDHEN and CDR2 is SYDVKM. CDR3 DNA sequence: TGTGCCAGCAATACCGGGTCACCTTCCTACGAGCAGTACTTC. Residues: CASNTGSPSYEQYF.

The rearrangement uses TRBV4-2 and TRBJ2-1, with D possibly being TRBD2 (6 bases). The CDR3 extends over 15 amino acids. Germline V lookup: CDR1 LGHNA, CDR2 YNFKEQ. The germline V and J ends were trimmed by 1 base and 3 bases, with 10 bases remaining between them. CDR3 region: CASSQGLTSYNEQFF. In DNA, the CDR3 is TGTGCCAGCAGCCAAGGCCTGACTAGCTACAATGAGCAGTTCTTC.

The genes are TRBV28 and TRBJ1-5; D gene ambiguous. Trimming cost V 2 bases and J 3 bases, with 14 bases left between them. The CDR3 is 16 amino acids. The germline V gene has CDR1 MDHEN and CDR2 SYDVKM. CDR3 protein: CASSLPGTWDNQPQHF. CDR3 coding DNA: TGTGCCAGCAGTTTACCGGGAACTTGGGACAATCAGCCCCAGCATTTT.

The CDR3 region is CASSATLLANEQYF. The CDR3 DNA sequence: TGTGCCAGCAGTGCAACCCTACTAGCGAACGAGCAGTACTTC. The V and J genes are TRBV2 and TRBJ2-7; 7 bases agree with TRBD2. Unmatched junction bases numbered 8, after V lost 4 bases and J lost 5 bases. Germline CDR1 SNHLY, CDR2 FYNNEI. CDR3 length equals 14 residues.

The genes are TRBV9 and TRBJ2-2, with 10 bases matching TRBD1. Germline CDR1 reads SGDLS; CDR2 reads YYNGEE. The V and J ends lost 3 bases and 4 bases, in that order; junction bases with no gene match: 9. The CDR3 consists of 17 residues. The CDR3: CASSAVDRGLVTGELFF. The CDR3 DNA reads TGTGCCAGCAGCGCCGTCGACAGGGGGCTAGTCACCGGGGAGCTGTTTTTT.

The chain carries TRBV10-3 and TRBJ2-3; a possible D gene is TRBD1 (7 bases). The CDR3 is made up of 16 amino acids. Trimming took off 10 bases at V and 1 base at J, with 21 bases between the two ends. Looked up from germline, CDR1 is ENHRY and CDR2 is SYGVKD. CDR3 nucleotide sequence: TGTGCCACCTTCAGCAGGGGGGCGGGTGGCACAGATACGCAGTATTTT. Amino acids: CATFSRGAGGTDTQYF.

This clone is a singleton in its sample. The CDR3 region has the DNA TGTGCCAGCAGGGCTATGGTTACGGGGAGTACGGAGCAGTTCTTC. It yields the protein CASRAMVTGSTEQFF. The V and J genes are TRBV2 and TRBJ2-1; D may be TRBD2 (5 bases). The CDR3 contains 15 residues. Trimming shortened V by 6 bases and J by 10 bases, and 22 bases separated the two germline ends. Germline V gives CDR1 SNHLY, CDR2 FYNNEI.

Note on this clone: The identical CDR3 is also encoded by other nucleotide sequences in the sample. This chain uses TRBV9 with TRBJ2-5; a weak D match, TRBD1 (6 bases). Germline assignment: CDR1 SGDLS and CDR2 YYNGEE. The CDR3 loop spans 13 amino acids. V lost 3 bases to trimming and J lost 3 bases, with 9 bases between them. CDR3 in amino acids: CASSAGTKETQYF. The CDR3 nucleotides read TGTGCCAGCAGCGCCGGGACAAAAGAGACCCAGTACTTC.

The chain combines TRBV27 with TRBJ1-2; a possible D gene is TRBD1 (6 bases). This CDR3 is 13 amino acids long. V lost 5 bases, J lost 8 bases, and 15 bases lay in between. Germline CDR1 MNHEY, CDR2 SMNVEV (reference sequence). CDR3 amino acids: CASSLNRESGYTF. The CDR3 DNA follows: TGTGCCAGCAGTCTAAACAGGGAATCGGGCTACACCTTC.

This chain connects TRBV9 to TRBJ2-3, with 7 bases matching TRBD2. Germline assignment: CDR1 SGDLS and CDR2 YYNGEE. This CDR3 contains 15 residues. V lost 4 bases and J lost 3; bases outside the gene matches: 8. CDR3: CASSPRTSRTDTQYF. The CDR3, as DNA: TGTGCCAGCAGCCCGCGGACTAGTCGTACAGATACGCAGTATTTT.

The chain employs TRBV27 and TRBJ2-1; 15 bases line up with TRBD2. This CDR3 region has 18 residues. V lost 5 bases and J lost 0; bases outside the gene matches: 5. Germline CDR1 is MNHEY and CDR2 is SMNVEV (reference sequence). The CDR3 DNA sequence: TGTGCCAGCAGTCCGGGACTAGCGGGAGGCCCCTCCTACAATGAGCAGTTCTTC. Its protein is CASSPGLAGGPSYNEQFF.

The chain recombines TRBV28 with TRBJ1-2; D gene ambiguous. The CDR3 runs to 15 residues. V lost 5 bases and J 3 bases, leaving 16 bases between the germline ends. CDR1 and CDR2 (germline): MDHEN, SYDVKM. CDR3 region: CASSVILKGDYGYTF. CDR3 bases: TGTGCCAGCAGTGTTATCCTGAAGGGTGACTATGGCTACACCTTC.

The J gene is TRBJ1-5, the V gene TRBV30; D perhaps matches TRBD1 (5 bases). The germline V gene encodes CDR1 GTSNPN and CDR2 SVGIG (reference sequence). V lost 5 bases to trimming and J lost 1 base, with 15 bases between them. The CDR3 runs 15 residues. CDR3 DNA: TGTGCCTGGGGGGGAAGGGGTTCAAGCAATCAGCCCCAGCATTTT. It codes for CAWGGRGSSNQPQHF.

The chain links TRBV30 to TRBJ1-5; D gene unclear. V was clipped by 0 bases and J by 6 bases, with 12 bases between them. Germline CDR1 GTSNPN, CDR2 SVGIG (reference sequence). This CDR3 has 14 residues. The CDR3 DNA follows: TGTGCCTGGAGTGTGGTGGCGGGAGGTCAGCCCCAGCATTTT. Translation: CAWSVVAGGQPQHF.

The chain couples TRBV5-1 to TRBJ2-3; D tentatively fits TRBD1 or TRBD2 (5 bases each). This CDR3 region has 14 residues. Looked up from germline, CDR1 is SGHRS and CDR2 is YFSETQ. Between the trimmed V and J ends, which lost 3 bases and 5 bases, there was a span of 13 bases. The CDR3 region is CASSWGIGVDTQYF. DNA of the CDR3: TGCGCCAGCAGCTGGGGGATTGGGGTAGATACGCAGTATTTT.

V and J are TRBV27 and TRBJ1-2, with unresolved D. The CDR3 consists of 14 residues. Trimming pared 0 bases from V and 4 bases from J, leaving 9 bases between. Germline CDR1 and CDR2: MNHEY and SMNVEV (reference sequence). The CDR3 spells CASSLSSGSYGYTF. CDR3 DNA: TGTGCCAGCAGTTTATCTTCCGGGTCCTATGGCTACACCTTC.